The clone carrying this T cell receptor beta chain was counted between two and nine times. Its antigen is undetermined. A heparinised blood draw that averaged about 110 mL was obtained once from each donor. CD4+ naive, central memory, regulatory and stem cell-like memory cells were sorted via CD45RO/CCR7/CD25/CD127/CD95/CD27. Expressed TCRB transcripts were sequenced because the isolated RNA had all been reverse transcribed beforehand. TCRdb's copy holds only in-frame clones and misses some; the assay was immunoSEQ multiplex PCR. This sample carries roughly 100,000 clones, 25% to 35% of them seen once, and the ten largest clones take 0.53%. This entry comes from a study of beta chain features in type 1 diabetes. The overall study: Healthy donors and patients had similar age, gender and cell yields.

General study findings and limits: All four CD4+ subsets of Type 1 diabetes patients contained TCRB CDR3s that were moderately but significantly shorter. HLA effects on TCRB rearrangement stayed unresolved here.

The CDR3 spans 16 residues. Germline CDR1 is SGHRS and CDR2 is YFSETQ. Trimming removed 2 bases at V and 0 bases at J, with 9 bases between. The source material was central memory CD4+ T cells from blood. The chain has TRBV5-1 and TRBJ2-6; D gene ambiguous. The TCR was taken from a woman under 30 with type 1 diabetes. The DNA of the CDR3 is TGCGCCAGCAGCTTAGACGCTAGCTCTGGGGCCAACGTCCTGACTTTC. Its protein product is CASSLDASSGANVLTF.